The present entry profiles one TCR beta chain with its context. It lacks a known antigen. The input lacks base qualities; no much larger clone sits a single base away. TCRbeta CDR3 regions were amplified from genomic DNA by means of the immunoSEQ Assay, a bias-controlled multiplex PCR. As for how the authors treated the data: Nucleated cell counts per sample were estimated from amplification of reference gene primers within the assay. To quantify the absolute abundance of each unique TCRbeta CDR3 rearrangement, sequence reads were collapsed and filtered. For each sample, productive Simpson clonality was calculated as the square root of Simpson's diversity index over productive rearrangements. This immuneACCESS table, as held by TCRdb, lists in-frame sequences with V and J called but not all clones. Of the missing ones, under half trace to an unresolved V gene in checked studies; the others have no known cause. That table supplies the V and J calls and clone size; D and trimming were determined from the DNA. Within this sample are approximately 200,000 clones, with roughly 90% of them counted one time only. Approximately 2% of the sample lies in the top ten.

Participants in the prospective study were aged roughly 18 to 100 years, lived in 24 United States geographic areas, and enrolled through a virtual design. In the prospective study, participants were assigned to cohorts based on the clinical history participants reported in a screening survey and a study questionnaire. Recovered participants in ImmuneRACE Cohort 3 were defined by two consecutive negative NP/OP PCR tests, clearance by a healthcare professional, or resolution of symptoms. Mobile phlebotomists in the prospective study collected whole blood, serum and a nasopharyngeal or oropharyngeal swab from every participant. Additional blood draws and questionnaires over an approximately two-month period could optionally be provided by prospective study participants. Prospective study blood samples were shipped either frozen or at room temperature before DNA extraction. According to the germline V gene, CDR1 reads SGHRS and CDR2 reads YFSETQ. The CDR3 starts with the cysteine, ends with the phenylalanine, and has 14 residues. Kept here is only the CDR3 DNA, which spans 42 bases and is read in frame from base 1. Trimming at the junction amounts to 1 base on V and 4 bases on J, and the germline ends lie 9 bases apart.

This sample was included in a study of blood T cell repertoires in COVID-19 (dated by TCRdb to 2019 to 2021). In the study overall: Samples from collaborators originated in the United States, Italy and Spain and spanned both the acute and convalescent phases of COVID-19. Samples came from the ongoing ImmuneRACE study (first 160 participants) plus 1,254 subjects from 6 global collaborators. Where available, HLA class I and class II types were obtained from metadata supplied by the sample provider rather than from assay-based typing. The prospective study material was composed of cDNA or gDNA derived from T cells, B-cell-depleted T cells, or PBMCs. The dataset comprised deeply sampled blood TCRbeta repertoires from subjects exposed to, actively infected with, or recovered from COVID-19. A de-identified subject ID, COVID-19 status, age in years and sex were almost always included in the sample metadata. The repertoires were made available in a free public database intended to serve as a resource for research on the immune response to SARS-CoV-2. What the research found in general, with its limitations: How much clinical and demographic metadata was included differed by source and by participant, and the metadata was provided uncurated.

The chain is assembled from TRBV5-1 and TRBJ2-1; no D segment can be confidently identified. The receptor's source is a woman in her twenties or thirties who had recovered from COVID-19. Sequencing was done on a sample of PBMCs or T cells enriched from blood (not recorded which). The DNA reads TGCGCCAGCAGCTTGCGCGCGGAATACAATGAGCAGTTCTTC. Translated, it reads CASSLRAEYNEQFF.